The clone carrying this T cell receptor beta chain was seen at least ten times. Its antigen is undetermined. V shed 6 bases and J 2 bases; nucleotides not matched to a gene: 7. Germline CDR1 SQVTM, CDR2 ANQGSEA. The CDR3 loop spans 13 amino acids. This sample was included in a study of T-cell memory formation after mild COVID-19. General study findings and limits: The finding that pre-infection memory included some responding clones suggested that cross-reactive memory joined.

TCRdb re-derived calls from the 5' RACE reads in MiXCR, one entry per CDR3 protein. The profile shows some 130,000 distinct CDR3 sequences, approximately 5.9% of them singletons. This receptor was taken from an adult woman who had mild COVID-19 (a few samples of this study predate the infection). Cell type and time point are not known. Sequencing was done on a sample of PBMCs or a T cell subset sorted from them (not recorded which). V is TRBV29-1 and J is TRBJ2-7, with 7 bases lining up with TRBD1. The CDR3 DNA sequence: TGCAGCGTCGCCCGGACAGGCGCCTACGAGCAGTACTTC. It yields the protein CSVARTGAYEQYF.